Listed below are T cell receptor beta chains from one sample, sequenced in a study of tumor and adjacent non-tumor tissue in lung cancer. TCRdb redid the calling of the multiplex PCR reads with MiXCR, one entry per CDR3 protein. The sample records roughly 120,000 distinct CDR3 sequences, 60% to 65% being singletons. Input material: distant non-tumor lung tissue. Receptors were obtained from a man in his sixties with non-small cell lung cancer. Each CDR3 is given with its conserved first and last residue. D genes are given only for firm matches. The size entry is marked missing in some rows and otherwise reads once, few, many or a size class.

CDR3 DNA: TGCGCCAGCAGCCAAGTCCCCGGGGACTCCTACAATGAGCAGTTCTTC
CDR3 protein: CASSQVPGDSYNEQFF
V gene: TRBV4-1
D gene: .
clone size: many
J gene: TRBJ2-1

CDR3 DNA: TGCAGTGCTGCGGGACTAGCGTTGGGCCCAGATACGCAGTATTTT
CDR3 protein: CSAAGLALGPDTQYF
V gene: TRBV20-1
D gene: TRBD2
clone size: few
J gene: TRBJ2-3

CDR3 DNA: TGCGCCAGCAGCCAAGAGCGACTAGTGAAATACAAGCAGTACTTC
CDR3 protein: CASSQERLVKYKQYF
V gene: TRBV4-1
D gene: .
clone size: .
J gene: TRBJ2-7

CDR3 DNA: TGTGCCAGCAGCTTTGCTTACAATAAGAAGTTCTTC
CDR3 protein: CASSFAYNKKFF
V gene: TRBV11-2
D gene: .
clone size: .
J gene: TRBJ2-1

CDR3 DNA: TGCGCCAGCGGCCAAGATCTTAACAGCGGCTACGAGCAATACTTC
CDR3 protein: CASGQDLNSGYEQYF
V gene: TRBV4-3
D gene: .
clone size: .
J gene: TRBJ2-7

CDR3 DNA: TGTGCAAGCAGCTTAGAACGGTTGAACACTGAAGCTTTCTTT
CDR3 protein: CASSLERLNTEAFF
V gene: TRBV11-1
D gene: .
clone size: .
J gene: TRBJ1-1

CDR3 DNA: TGTGCCGGCAGTGGACATGCTAGTGAAAAACTGTTTTTT
CDR3 protein: CAGSGHASEKLFF
V gene: TRBV6-1
D gene: .
clone size: .
J gene: TRBJ1-4

CDR3 DNA: TGCAGTGCTAGAGATTCGGTGAGAGGGGGGAGTTACTTC
CDR3 protein: CSARDSVRGGSYF
V gene: TRBV20-1
D gene: .
clone size: many
J gene: TRBJ2-4

CDR3 DNA: TGTGCCAGCAGCTTAGGACCGGGAGGGCAGTACTTC
CDR3 protein: CASSLGPGGQYF
V gene: TRBV13
D gene: TRBD2
clone size: many
J gene: TRBJ2-7

CDR3 DNA: TGTGTCACCAGCCGACAGGGGGTCGATGGCTACACCTTC
CDR3 protein: CVTSRQGVDGYTF
V gene: TRBV5-4
D gene: TRBD1
clone size: .
J gene: TRBJ1-2

CDR3 DNA: TGTGCCAGCAGTAGAATACTCCATGGGGCTGTAAACACCATATATTTT
CDR3 protein: CASSRILHGAVNTIYF
V gene: TRBV6-5
D gene: .
clone size: .
J gene: TRBJ1-3

CDR3 DNA: TGTGCCAGCAGCCCGAGACTAGCGGGCACAGATACGCAGTATTTT
CDR3 protein: CASSPRLAGTDTQYF
V gene: TRBV4-2
D gene: TRBD2
clone size: many
J gene: TRBJ2-3

CDR3 DNA: TGTGCCAACAGTTTAAGGGCCCCATTTGTCAAGGGCTACACCTTC
CDR3 protein: CANSLRAPFVKGYTF
V gene: TRBV28
D gene: .
clone size: .
J gene: TRBJ1-2

CDR3 DNA: TGTGCCAGCAGCTTTGGCCTAGGCAATGAGCAGTTCTTC
CDR3 protein: CASSFGLGNEQFF
V gene: TRBV11-3
D gene: .
clone size: .
J gene: TRBJ2-1

CDR3 DNA: TGTGCCAGTAGTATAGGCGGAGGATGGCAAGCGGGAGCAGAGACCCAGTACTTC
CDR3 protein: CASSIGGGWQAGAETQYF
V gene: TRBV19
D gene: TRBD2
clone size: few
J gene: TRBJ2-5

CDR3 DNA: TGTGCCAGCGAATCAACAGCCCACGGGGGAGGCACTGAAGCTTTCTTT
CDR3 protein: CASESTAHGGGTEAFF
V gene: TRBV14
D gene: .
clone size: .
J gene: TRBJ1-1

CDR3 DNA: TGTGCCAGCAGCCACCGAGTGGGACTAGGTACTGAGACCCAGTACTTC
CDR3 protein: CASSHRVGLGTETQYF
V gene: TRBV11-2
D gene: TRBD2
clone size: .
J gene: TRBJ2-5

CDR3 DNA: TGTGCCAGCAGCTTAGAGCTAGTTGAGCAGTTCTTT
CDR3 protein: CASSLELVEQFF
V gene: TRBV7-9
D gene: .
clone size: .
J gene: TRBJ2-1

CDR3 DNA: TGTGCCAGCAGTGATCGGGGATCAGATACGCAGTATTTT
CDR3 protein: CASSDRGSDTQYF
V gene: TRBV6-1
D gene: .
clone size: many
J gene: TRBJ2-3

CDR3 DNA: TGTGCCAGCAGCTTTCCCCGGGACAGGGTTAGGTACGAGCAGTACTTC
CDR3 protein: CASSFPRDRVRYEQYF
V gene: TRBV5-4
D gene: TRBD1
clone size: many
J gene: TRBJ2-7

CDR3 DNA: TGCGCCAGCAGCTTGGACCCATACGGGACCCAGTACTTC
CDR3 protein: CASSLDPYGTQYF
V gene: TRBV5-1
D gene: .
clone size: .
J gene: TRBJ2-5

CDR3 DNA: TGTGCCAGCAGTTTAGCAGGGGGCGCACACAATGAGCAGTTCTTC
CDR3 protein: CASSLAGGAHNEQFF
V gene: TRBV12-3/TRBV12-4
D gene: TRBD1
clone size: .
J gene: TRBJ2-1

CDR3 DNA: TGCAGCGTTGAAGATCGGGGCAGCCGCTCCTATGGCTGCACCTTC
CDR3 protein: CSVEDRGSRSYGCTF
V gene: TRBV29-1
D gene: .
clone size: .
J gene: TRBJ1-2

CDR3 DNA: TGTGCCAGCAGTTTAGCGGGGACAGGGGACGAGCAGTACTTC
CDR3 protein: CASSLAGTGDEQYF
V gene: TRBV7-4
D gene: TRBD1
clone size: .
J gene: TRBJ2-7

CDR3 DNA: TGTGCCAGCAGCCTGGTCTCTGGAAACACCATATATTTT
CDR3 protein: CASSLVSGNTIYF
V gene: TRBV14
D gene: .
clone size: many
J gene: TRBJ1-3

CDR3 DNA: TGTTCCAGCAGCAAGGACGGGGCTCTCACCGGGGAGCTGTTTTTT
CDR3 protein: CSSSKDGALTGELFF
V gene: TRBV11-3
D gene: .
clone size: .
J gene: TRBJ2-2

CDR3 DNA: TGTGTGAGCAGTGAAAATGGCGGGGACCTGTTTTTT
CDR3 protein: CVSSENGGDLFF
V gene: TRBV6-1
D gene: .
clone size: .
J gene: TRBJ2-2

CDR3 DNA: TGCAGTGCTAGAAGTAGCGGGAGGGTTGTAGATACGCAGTATTTT
CDR3 protein: CSARSSGRVVDTQYF
V gene: TRBV20-1
D gene: TRBD2
clone size: few
J gene: TRBJ2-3

CDR3 DNA: TGCGCCAGCAGCCAAATGGGTATAGATACGCAGTATTTT
CDR3 protein: CASSQMGIDTQYF
V gene: TRBV4-3
D gene: .
clone size: .
J gene: TRBJ2-3

CDR3 DNA: TGTGCCAGCGGCAGGGGGTGTGACGCCGGGGAGCTGTTTTTT
CDR3 protein: CASGRGCDAGELFF
V gene: TRBV12-3/TRBV12-4
D gene: TRBD1
clone size: .
J gene: TRBJ2-2

CDR3 DNA: TGTGCCACCCGTGATTCCCAGGGGAACTATGGCTACACCTTC
CDR3 protein: CATRDSQGNYGYTF
V gene: TRBV24-1
D gene: .
clone size: .
J gene: TRBJ1-2

CDR3 DNA: TGTGCCGGCAGCCCGCCCCTCCTGACCCGAGGTGCAGATACGCAGTATTTT
CDR3 protein: CAGSPPLLTRGADTQYF
V gene: TRBV11-1
D gene: .
clone size: few
J gene: TRBJ2-3

CDR3 DNA: TGTGCCAGCAGCTTAGACGGACAGGCCTGCACCGGGGAGCTGTTTTTT
CDR3 protein: CASSLDGQACTGELFF
V gene: TRBV11-3
D gene: TRBD1
clone size: .
J gene: TRBJ2-2

CDR3 DNA: TGTGCCAGCAGTTACTCGATGAGAAACAGCGGGTCCTCATACGAGCAGTTCTTC
CDR3 protein: CASSYSMRNSGSSYEQFF
V gene: TRBV6-5
D gene: .
clone size: .
J gene: TRBJ2-1

CDR3 DNA: TGCGCCAGCAGCCCTGTAGCGAGTGTACAAGACGAGCAGTACTTC
CDR3 protein: CASSPVASVQDEQYF
V gene: TRBV6-2/TRBV6-3
D gene: .
clone size: .
J gene: TRBJ2-7

CDR3 DNA: TGCACCAGCACAAGCCGGGCAAGCACAGATACGCAGTATTTT
CDR3 protein: CTSTSRASTDTQYF
V gene: TRBV6-1
D gene: .
clone size: .
J gene: TRBJ2-3

CDR3 DNA: TGTGCCAGCAGCAAAATAGCGGGAGTCTCAGATACGCAGTATTTT
CDR3 protein: CASSKIAGVSDTQYF
V gene: TRBV5-6
D gene: TRBD2
clone size: many
J gene: TRBJ2-3

CDR3 DNA: TGTGCCGGCAGTTACGGCGAGGGACAGGGTAGCAATCAGCCCCAGCATTTT
CDR3 protein: CAGSYGEGQGSNQPQHF
V gene: TRBV6-2/TRBV6-3
D gene: TRBD1
clone size: .
J gene: TRBJ1-5

CDR3 DNA: TGTGCCAGCAGTTTGACTAGTGGGAGTGATGAGCAGTTCTTC
CDR3 protein: CASSLTSGSDEQFF
V gene: TRBV12-3/TRBV12-4
D gene: .
clone size: few
J gene: TRBJ2-1

CDR3 DNA: TGTGCCATCAGTGAAAGAAAGGTCAGCACAGATACGCAGTATTTT
CDR3 protein: CAISERKVSTDTQYF
V gene: TRBV10-3
D gene: .
clone size: few
J gene: TRBJ2-3

CDR3 DNA: TGCGCCAGCAGCCAAACCACCGGTATCGGACAGTCGCCGGGCTACACCTTC
CDR3 protein: CASSQTTGIGQSPGYTF
V gene: TRBV4-1
D gene: .
clone size: many
J gene: TRBJ1-2

CDR3 DNA: TGTGCCAGCAGTTATATGACAGCAGCCATTCCCTACGAGCAGTACTTC
CDR3 protein: CASSYMTAAIPYEQYF
V gene: TRBV6-5
D gene: .
clone size: .
J gene: TRBJ2-7

CDR3 DNA: TGTGCCAGCAGTCCGGAGACGAGATTAGTTCAGCCCCAGCATTTT
CDR3 protein: CASSPETRLVQPQHF
V gene: TRBV12-3/TRBV12-4
D gene: .
clone size: .
J gene: TRBJ1-5

CDR3 DNA: TGTGCCAGCAGCTTGAGGTCTGGGGCCAACGTCCTGACATTC
CDR3 protein: CASSLRSGANVLTF
V gene: TRBV5-6
D gene: .
clone size: .
J gene: TRBJ2-6

CDR3 DNA: TGTGCCAGCAGTTACCGAGGGTACGATAAGCCCCAGCATTTT
CDR3 protein: CASSYRGYDKPQHF
V gene: TRBV6-2/TRBV6-3
D gene: .
clone size: .
J gene: TRBJ1-5

CDR3 DNA: TGTGCCGGCAGCTTGGGACAGAATACCGGGGAGCTGTTTTTT
CDR3 protein: CAGSLGQNTGELFF
V gene: TRBV11-2
D gene: TRBD1
clone size: few
J gene: TRBJ2-2

CDR3 DNA: TGTGCCAGCAGCTTGAGAGGGGGCGATTCCTACAATGAGCAGTTCTTC
CDR3 protein: CASSLRGGDSYNEQFF
V gene: TRBV5-5
D gene: TRBD1
clone size: few
J gene: TRBJ2-1

CDR3 DNA: TGCGCCAGCAGCCAAGATCCTCGGACAGCTAGTCCCTACGAGCAGTACTTC
CDR3 protein: CASSQDPRTASPYEQYF
V gene: TRBV4-1
D gene: .
clone size: many
J gene: TRBJ2-7

CDR3 DNA: TGTGCCAGCAGCTTAGCCTGGTTGGAAGGCTACATCTTC
CDR3 protein: CASSLAWLEGYIF
V gene: TRBV11-3
D gene: .
clone size: .
J gene: TRBJ1-2